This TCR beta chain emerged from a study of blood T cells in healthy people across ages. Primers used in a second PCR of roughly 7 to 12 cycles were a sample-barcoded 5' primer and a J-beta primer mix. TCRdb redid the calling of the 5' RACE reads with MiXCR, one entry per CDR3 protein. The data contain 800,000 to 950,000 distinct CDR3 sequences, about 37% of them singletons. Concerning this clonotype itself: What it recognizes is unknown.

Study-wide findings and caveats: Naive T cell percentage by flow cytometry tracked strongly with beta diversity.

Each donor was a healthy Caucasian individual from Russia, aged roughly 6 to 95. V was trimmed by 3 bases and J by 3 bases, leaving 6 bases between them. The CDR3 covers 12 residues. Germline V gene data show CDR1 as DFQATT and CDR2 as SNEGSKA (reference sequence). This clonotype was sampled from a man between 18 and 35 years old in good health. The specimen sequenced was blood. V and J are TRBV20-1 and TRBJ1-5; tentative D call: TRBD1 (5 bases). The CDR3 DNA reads TGCAGTGCTAGTGGGGCCAATCAGCCCCAGCATTTT. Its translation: CSASGANQPQHF.